A selection of T cell receptor beta chains follows, all from one sample in a study of Ad26.COV2.S vaccination and SARS-CoV-2 variants. The method was immunoSEQ multiplex PCR; TCRdb's version includes in-frame clones alone and lacks a portion of them. The sample has around 340,000 clones, roughly nine tenths seen once. The sequences come from peripheral blood, collected in a trial of Ad26.COV2.S vaccine versus placebo. The receptors here all came from a person between 18 and 65 years old who received the Ad26.COV2.S COVID-19 vaccine or a placebo. CDR3s include the opening cysteine and the closing phenylalanine or tryptophan. Fields, in order: D gene, CDR3 length, V gene, J gene, CDR3 DNA, CDR3 protein. A D gene is named only where the DNA matches it firmly.

TRBD1,15,TRBV7-6,TRBJ1-2,TGTGCCAGCAGCTTAGAAGGGGACAGGGGAGGTGGCTACACCTTC,CASSLEGDRGGGYTF
TRBD1,15,TRBV19,TRBJ1-5,TGTGCCAGTAACCCCGGACAGGGTAGCAATCAGCCCCAGCATTTT,CASNPGQGSNQPQHF
-,16,TRBV19,TRBJ2-6,TGTGCCAGTAGTATAGTCGGGGGTAACGGGGCCAACGTCCTGACTTTC,CASSIVGGNGANVLTF
-,13,TRBV11-3,TRBJ1-4,TGTGCCAGCAGCTCCGGACCCACCGCAAAACTGTTTTTT,CASSSGPTAKLFF
TRBD1,18,TRBV19,TRBJ1-1,TGTGCCAGTAGTGCGGGACAGCCACCCCCCCCTGGGCGGACTGAAGCTTTCTTT,CASSAGQPPPPGRTEAFF
-,13,TRBV11-2,TRBJ2-7,TGTGCCAGCAGCTTAGTCCCAGGGACCGAGCAGTACTTC,CASSLVPGTEQYF
-,14,TRBV5-5,TRBJ1-5,TGTGCCAGCAGCTTGTGGGGCAGGGATCAGCCCCAGCATTTT,CASSLWGRDQPQHF
TRBD2,19,TRBV7-3,TRBJ2-1,TGTGCCAGCAGCTTAACGTTACTAGCGGGAGGTCCGGGAGCGAATGAGCAGTTCTTC,CASSLTLLAGGPGANEQFF
-,15,TRBV30,TRBJ1-5,TGTGCCTGGAGTGCCGGGATCCGTGAAGGTCAGCCCCAGCATTTT,CAWSAGIREGQPQHF
-,14,TRBV27,TRBJ1-1,TGTGCCAGCAGTTTAGTGGGGGCTAGGACTGAAGCTTTCTTT,CASSLVGARTEAFF
-,14,TRBV5-8,TRBJ1-6,TGTGCCAGCAGCCACAGGGTTGGTCGTTCACCCCTCCACTTT,CASSHRVGRSPLHF
-,16,TRBV4-1,TRBJ1-5,TGCGCCAGCAGCCTAAGCTGGACAGCAAACAATCAGCCCCAGCATTTT,CASSLSWTANNQPQHF
-,13,TRBV30,TRBJ1-2,TGTGCCTGGAGTGTACAACAGCTCTATGGCTACACCTTC,CAWSVQQLYGYTF
-,19,TRBV3-1/TRBV3-2,TRBJ1-3,TGTGCCAGCAGCCAAGATAGGTCCGGGACGGCGAGCTCTGGAAACACCATATATTTT,CASSQDRSGTASSGNTIYF
TRBD2,15,TRBV6-4,TRBJ2-2,TGTGCCAGCAGCGGACTAGCGGGGGTCTCCGGGGAGCTGTTTTTT,CASSGLAGVSGELFF
-,11,TRBV6-5,TRBJ2-7,TGTGCCAGCAGTACCTCCTACGAGCAGTACTTC,CASSTSYEQYF